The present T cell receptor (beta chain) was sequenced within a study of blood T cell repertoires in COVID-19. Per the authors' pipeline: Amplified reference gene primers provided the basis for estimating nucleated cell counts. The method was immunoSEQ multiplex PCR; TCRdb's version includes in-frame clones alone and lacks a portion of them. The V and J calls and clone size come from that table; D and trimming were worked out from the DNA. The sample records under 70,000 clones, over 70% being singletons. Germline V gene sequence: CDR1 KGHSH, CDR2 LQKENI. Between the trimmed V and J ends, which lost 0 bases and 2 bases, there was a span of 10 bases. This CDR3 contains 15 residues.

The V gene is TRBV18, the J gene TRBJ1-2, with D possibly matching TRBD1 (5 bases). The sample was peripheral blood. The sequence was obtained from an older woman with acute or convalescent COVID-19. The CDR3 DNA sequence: TGTGCCAGCTCACCACCGAGTGGGGGGAACTATGGCTACACCTTC. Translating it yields CASSPPSGGNYGYTF.